This TCR beta chain was recorded in a study of response to subunit inactivated influenza vaccine. Findings and caveats of the study: Researchers suggested that each seasonal influenza vaccination recruits few new T cells.

Worth noting for this clonotype: As yet, its antigen is unknown.

TCRdb re-derived calls from the RT-PCR reads in MiXCR, one entry per CDR3 protein. The repertoire includes 800,000 to 1,000,000 distinct CDR3 sequences, about 20% of them detected once, and roughly 10% sits in the top ten. Germline V gene sequence: CDR1 MGHRA, CDR2 YSYEKL. Trimming stripped 2 bases from V and 8 bases from J, with 9 bases between. The CDR3 is 13 residues long. This TCR came from a man aged 45 to 65 who received an inactivated influenza vaccine. The rearrangement joins TRBV4-1 to TRBJ1-4, with D possibly matching TRBD1 (5 bases). This material consisted of PBMCs from blood, taken less than 6 days after vaccination. This CDR3 reads CASSQRKGEKLFF. Here the CDR3 DNA reads TGCGCCAGCAGCCAACGGAAGGGGGAAAAACTGTTTTTT.